This T cell receptor (beta chain) was documented in a study of shared clonotypes between healthy human individuals. The germline V and J ends were trimmed by 4 bases and 3 bases, with 16 bases remaining between them. There are 15 residues in the CDR3. Looked up from germline, CDR1 is GTSNPN and CDR2 is SVGIG (reference sequence). Measured with immunoSEQ multiplex PCR; TCRdb has only the in-frame clones, and not every one. The sample carries over 1.5 million clones, approximately 98% recorded once. This TCR came from a man aged 25-45 years in good health. V usage is TRBV30 and J usage is TRBJ1-5, with D unresolved. The sample consisted of naive CD4+ T cells sorted from blood. The subset denotes: CD45RA+ positively selected. For the CDR3, the DNA is TGTGCCTGGATGTCTCCGGGTGGAGTCAATCAGCCCCAGCATTTT. This sequence encodes CAWMSPGGVNQPQHF.